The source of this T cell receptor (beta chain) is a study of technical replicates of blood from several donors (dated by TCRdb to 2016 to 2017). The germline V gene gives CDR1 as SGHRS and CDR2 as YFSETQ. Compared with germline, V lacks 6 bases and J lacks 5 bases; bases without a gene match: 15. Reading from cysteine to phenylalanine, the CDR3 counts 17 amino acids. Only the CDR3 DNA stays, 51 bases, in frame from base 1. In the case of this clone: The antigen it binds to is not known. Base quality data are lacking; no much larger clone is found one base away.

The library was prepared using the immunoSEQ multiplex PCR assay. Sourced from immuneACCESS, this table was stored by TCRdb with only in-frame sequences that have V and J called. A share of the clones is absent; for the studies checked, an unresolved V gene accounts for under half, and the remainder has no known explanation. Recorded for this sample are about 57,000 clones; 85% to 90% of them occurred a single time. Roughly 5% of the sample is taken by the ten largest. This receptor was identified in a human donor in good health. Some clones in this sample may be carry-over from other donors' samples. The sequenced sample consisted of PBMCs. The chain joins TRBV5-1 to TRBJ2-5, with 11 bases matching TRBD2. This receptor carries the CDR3 CASTQGVAGGRTETQYF. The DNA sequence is TGCGCCAGCACCCAAGGGGTAGCGGGGGGGCGAACGGAGACCCAGTACTTC.